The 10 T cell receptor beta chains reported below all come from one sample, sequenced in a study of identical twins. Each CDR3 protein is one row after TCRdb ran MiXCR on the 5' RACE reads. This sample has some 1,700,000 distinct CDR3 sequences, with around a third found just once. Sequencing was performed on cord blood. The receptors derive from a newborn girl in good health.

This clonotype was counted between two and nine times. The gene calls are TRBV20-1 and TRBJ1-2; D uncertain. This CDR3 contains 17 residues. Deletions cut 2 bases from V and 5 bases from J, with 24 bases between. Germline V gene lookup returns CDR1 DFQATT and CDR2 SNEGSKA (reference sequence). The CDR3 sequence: CSARSNLIGGRRYGYTF. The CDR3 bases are TGCAGTGCTAGATCGAACTTGATAGGAGGGAGAAGATATGGCTACACCTTC.

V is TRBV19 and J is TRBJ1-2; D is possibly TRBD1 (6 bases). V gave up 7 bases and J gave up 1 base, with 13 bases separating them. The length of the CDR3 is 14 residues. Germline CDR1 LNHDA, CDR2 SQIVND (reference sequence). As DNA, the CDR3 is TGTGCCAGTACCCGCACAGGGATTAACTATGGCTACACCTTC. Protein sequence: CASTRTGINYGYTF.

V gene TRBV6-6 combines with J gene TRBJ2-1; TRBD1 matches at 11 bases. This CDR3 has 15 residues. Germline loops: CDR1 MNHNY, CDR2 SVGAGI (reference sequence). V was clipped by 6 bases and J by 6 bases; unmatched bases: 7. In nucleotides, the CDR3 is TGTGCCAGCAGCCAAACCGGGACAGGGGGCAATGAGCAGTTCTTC. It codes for CASSQTGTGGNEQFF.

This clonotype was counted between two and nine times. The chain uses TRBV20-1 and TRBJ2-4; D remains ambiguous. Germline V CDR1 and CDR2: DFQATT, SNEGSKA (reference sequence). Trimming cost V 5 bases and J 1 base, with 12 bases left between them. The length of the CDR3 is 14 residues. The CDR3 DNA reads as TGCAGTGCTCTCTTACCGGACGCCAAAAACATTCAGTACTTC. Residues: CSALLPDAKNIQYF.

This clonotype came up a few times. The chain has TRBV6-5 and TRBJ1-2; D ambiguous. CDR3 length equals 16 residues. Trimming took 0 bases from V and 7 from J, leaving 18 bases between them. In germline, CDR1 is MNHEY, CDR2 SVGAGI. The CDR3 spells CASSYSMGPHLGGYTF. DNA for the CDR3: TGTGCCAGCAGTTACTCGATGGGCCCTCATCTGGGTGGCTACACCTTC.

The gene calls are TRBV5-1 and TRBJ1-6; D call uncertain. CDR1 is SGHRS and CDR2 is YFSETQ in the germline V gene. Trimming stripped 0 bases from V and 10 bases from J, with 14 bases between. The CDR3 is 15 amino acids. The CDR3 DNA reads TGCGCCAGCAGCTTGGGAAGATTTCCCCTCTCACCCCTCCACTTT. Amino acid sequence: CASSLGRFPLSPLHF. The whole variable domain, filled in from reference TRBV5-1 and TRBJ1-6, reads KAGVTQTPRYLIKTRGQQVTLSCSPISGHRSVSWYQQTPGQGLQFLFEYFSETQRNKGNFPGRFSGRQFSNSRSEMNVSTLELGDSALYLCASSLGRFPLSPLHFGNGTRLTVT.

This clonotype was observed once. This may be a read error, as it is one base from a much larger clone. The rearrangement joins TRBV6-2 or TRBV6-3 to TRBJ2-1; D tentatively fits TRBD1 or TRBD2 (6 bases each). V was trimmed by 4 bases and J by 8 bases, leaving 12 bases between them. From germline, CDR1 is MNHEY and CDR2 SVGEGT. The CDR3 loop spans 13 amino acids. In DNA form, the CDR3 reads TGTGCCAGCAGTTTTGGGGGCGGGGATGAGCAGTTCTTC. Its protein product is CASSFGGGDEQFF.

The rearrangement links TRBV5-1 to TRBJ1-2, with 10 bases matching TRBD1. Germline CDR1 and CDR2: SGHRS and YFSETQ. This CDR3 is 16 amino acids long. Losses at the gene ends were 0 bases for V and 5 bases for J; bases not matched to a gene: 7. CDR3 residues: CASSLAGQGLEYGYTF. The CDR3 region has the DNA TGCGCCAGCAGCTTGGCGGGACAGGGGTTAGAATATGGCTACACCTTC.

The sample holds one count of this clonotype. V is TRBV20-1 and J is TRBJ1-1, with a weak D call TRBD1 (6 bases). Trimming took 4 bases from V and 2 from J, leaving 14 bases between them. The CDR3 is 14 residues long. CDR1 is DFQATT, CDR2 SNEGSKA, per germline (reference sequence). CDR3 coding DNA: TGCAGTGCTACTGGGACAAGGCTTAACACTGAAGCTTTCTTT. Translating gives CSATGTRLNTEAFF.

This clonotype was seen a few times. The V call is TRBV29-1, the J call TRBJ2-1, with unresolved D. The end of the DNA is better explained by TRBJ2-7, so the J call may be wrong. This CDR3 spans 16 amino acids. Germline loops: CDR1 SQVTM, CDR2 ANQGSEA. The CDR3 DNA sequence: TGCAGCGTCCTTAGGCCCTTCCCAAGCTCCTACAATGAGCAGTACTTC. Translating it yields CSVLRPFPSSYNEQYF.